These 19 T cell receptor beta chains were all obtained from the same sample, sequenced in a study of pediatric ulcerative colitis (dated by TCRdb to about 2019). Library preparation employed the immunoSEQ multiplex PCR assay. Entries here come from immuneACCESS through TCRdb and include only in-frame sequences with V and J called. Some clones fail to appear in such tables; in the studies checked, an unresolved V gene covers under half of the shortfall, and the cause of the remainder is unknown. This sample has approximately 37,000 clones in its table, and about 81% of those were observed once. Around 7.8% of the sample is taken by the ten largest. One to two pinch biopsies were taken from the rectum for research during colonoscopy. Source material: gut tissue. These receptor sequences come from a boy aged 5-17 years with severe ulcerative colitis.

CDR3 coding DNA: TGTGCCAGCAGCTCGCTAGACACCACCGGGGAGCTGTTTTTT. Amino acids: CASSSLDTTGELFF. The chain carries TRBV9 and TRBJ2-2; D gene uncertain. The CDR3 covers 14 residues. V was trimmed by 4 bases and J by 4 bases, leaving 11 bases between them. The germline V gene has CDR1 SGDLS and CDR2 YYNGEE.

The chain recombines TRBV5-1 with TRBJ2-1; D is ambiguous. CDR3 size: 15 residues. Deletions cut 3 bases from V and 3 bases from J, with 13 bases between. The germline gives CDR1 SGHRS, CDR2 YFSETQ. DNA for the CDR3: TGCGCCAGCAGCTCGAGCCTCAACAACTACAATGAGCAGTTCTTC. It encodes CASSSSLNNYNEQFF. Full variable domain (missing parts from reference TRBV5-1 and TRBJ2-1): KAGVTQTPRYLIKTRGQQVTLSCSPISGHRSVSWYQQTPGQGLQFLFEYFSETQRNKGNFPGRFSGRQFSNSRSEMNVSTLELGDSALYLCASSSSLNNYNEQFFGPGTRLTVL.

The chain uses TRBV2 and TRBJ1-2, with D possibly TRBD1 on 6 matching bases. Between the trimmed V and J ends, which lost 6 bases and 5 bases, there was a span of 13 bases. CDR3 length: 13 amino acids. Germline CDR1 SNHLY, CDR2 FYNNEI. CDR3 amino acids: CASRPEGGYGYTF. The CDR3 nucleotides are TGTGCCAGCAGACCGGAAGGGGGGTATGGCTACACCTTC.

The rearrangement links TRBV18 to TRBJ1-2; D is ambiguous. Germline-derived CDR1 and CDR2 are KGHSH and LQKENI. This CDR3 is 12 amino acids long. The V end lost 5 bases, the J end lost 7 bases, and 11 bases lay between the germline ends. CDR3 DNA sequence: TGTGCCAGCTCATCTGCGGCATTTGGCTACACCTTC. Amino acid sequence: CASSSAAFGYTF.

In this sample, this clone turned up a few times. The rearrangement uses TRBV9 and TRBJ2-5; D is unclear. The CDR3 totals 15 residues. Per the germline V gene, CDR1 is SGDLS and CDR2 is YYNGEE. The germline V and J ends were trimmed by 0 bases and 0 bases, with 9 bases remaining between them. The CDR3 DNA is TGTGCCAGCAGCGTAGGCAGCAAATACCAAGAGACCCAGTACTTC. It codes for CASSVGSKYQETQYF. Full variable domain (remainder filled in from reference TRBV9 and TRBJ2-5): DSGVTQTPKHLITATGQRVTLRCSPRSGDLSVYWYQQSLDQGLQFLIQYYNGEERAKGNILERFSAQQFPDLHSELNLSSLELGDSALYFCASSVGSKYQETQYFGPGTRLLVL.

This clone was picked up a small number of times. The chain has TRBV19 and TRBJ1-5, with D tentatively TRBD1 (6 bases). V lost 10 bases and J lost 0, with 28 bases in between. Germline V CDR1 and CDR2: LNHDA, SQIVND (reference sequence). The CDR3 is 19 amino acids. CDR3 sequence reads: CATSRASHRDGYSNQPQHF. The CDR3 DNA reads TGTGCCACCTCAAGAGCATCCCACAGGGACGGGTATAGCAATCAGCCCCAGCATTTT. Full variable domain (outside the CDR3, taken from reference TRBV19 and TRBJ1-5): DGGITQSPKYLFRKEGQNVTLSCEQNLNHDAMYWYRQDPGQGLRLIYYSQIVNDFQKGDIAEGYSVSREKKESFPLTVTSAQKNPTAFYLCATSRASHRDGYSNQPQHFGDGTRLSIL.

About this clone: The sample has other DNA sequences that encode this CDR3 too. J is TRBJ1-2 and V is TRBV6-5; TRBD1 agrees at 7 bases. V gave up 6 bases and J gave up 4 bases; unmatched junction bases: 8. The CDR3 loop spans 14 amino acids. Germline V gene sequence: CDR1 MNHEY, CDR2 SVGAGI. In DNA, the CDR3 is TGTGCCAGCAGCCAGGACAGGAGCTTCTATGGCTACACCTTC. The encoded protein is CASSQDRSFYGYTF.

This clone was seen once. The V gene is TRBV7-9, the J gene TRBJ2-7; 9 bases are a match to TRBD1. The V segment lost 3 bases and the J segment 4 bases; nucleotides outside the gene matches: 4. This CDR3 contains 14 residues. From germline, CDR1 is SEHNR and CDR2 FQNEAQ (reference sequence). CDR3 sequence: CASSLDRGSYEQYF. In DNA form, the CDR3 reads TGTGCCAGCAGCTTGGACAGGGGTTCTTACGAGCAGTACTTC.

This chain connects TRBV5-1 to TRBJ2-3, with a tentative D call TRBD1 (5 bases). Germline CDR1 is SGHRS and CDR2 is YFSETQ. The CDR3 has 15 amino acids. The V end lost 6 bases, the J end lost 2 bases, and 16 bases lay between the germline ends. CDR3: CASKEDSQPTDTQYF. CDR3 in DNA: TGCGCCAGCAAGGAAGACAGCCAGCCCACAGATACGCAGTATTTT.

A note on this clone: The junction and the germline gene differ at one end; a read error may be behind it. The rearrangement uses TRBV7-7 and TRBJ2-1; 7 bases are a match to TRBD2. The germline gives CDR1 SSHAT, CDR2 FNYEAQ (reference sequence). The CDR3 is 15 amino acids. The CDR3 loop is CASSRRDYGDDEQFF. Here the CDR3 DNA reads TGTGCTAGCAGCCGCCGGGACTACGGGGACGATGAGCAGTTCTTC. The variable domain in full, completed from reference TRBV7-7 and TRBJ2-1, reads GAGVSQSPRYKVTKRGQDVTLRCDPISSHATLYWYQQALGQGPEFLTYFNYEAQPDKSGLPSDRFSAERPEGSISTLTIQRTEQRDSAMYRCASSRRDYGDDEQFFGPGTRLTVL.

This rearrangement joins TRBV2 to TRBJ1-1; 8 bases line up with TRBD1. V was pared by 8 bases and J by 5 bases, with 7 bases of the junction left unmatched. CDR3 length equals 13 residues. The germline V gene has CDR1 SNHLY and CDR2 FYNNEI. The DNA of the CDR3 is TGTGCCAGCGGAGACAGGGGATGGACTGAAGCTTTCTTT. It specifies CASGDRGWTEAFF.

The chain couples TRBV5-4 to TRBJ1-2; 11 nucleotides line up with TRBD1. V trimming: 3 bases; J trimming: 7 bases; junction bases outside the gene matches: 5. The germline CDR1 and CDR2 sequences are SGHNT and YYREEE (reference sequence). The length of the CDR3 is 14 residues. CDR3 nucleotide sequence: TGTGCCAGCAGCTATGGACAGGGGGCGCGTGGCTACACCTTC. It encodes CASSYGQGARGYTF. Full variable domain (missing parts from reference TRBV5-4 and TRBJ1-2): ETGVTQSPTHLIKTRGQQVTLRCSSQSGHNTVSWYQQALGQGPQFIFQYYREEENGRGNFPPRFSGLQFPNYSSELNVNALELDDSALYLCASSYGQGARGYTFGSGTRLTVV.

The V and J genes are TRBV19 and TRBJ1-4; D gene ambiguous. V lost 10 bases and J 7 bases, leaving 19 bases between the germline ends. The CDR3 is 14 amino acids. CDR1 and CDR2 (germline): LNHDA, SQIVND (reference sequence). In DNA, the CDR3 is TGTGCCACCTCCTCGGGGAGGGCCACTGAAAAACTGTTTTTT. This translates into CATSSGRATEKLFF.

This clone has just a few counts. The chain recombines TRBV6-1 with TRBJ1-2; D ambiguous. Germline CDR1 reads MNHNS; CDR2 reads SASEGT. The CDR3 runs 13 residues. V was clipped by 6 bases and J by 5 bases, with 13 bases between them. The CDR3 bases are TGTGCCAGCAGACCCAACCTTGAGTATGGCTACACCTTC. Protein product: CASRPNLEYGYTF.

V gene TRBV5-4 combines with J gene TRBJ1-1, with 7 bases matching TRBD1. The CDR3 is made up of 14 amino acids. CDR1 and CDR2 from the germline V gene are SGHNT and YYREEE (reference sequence). V lost 3 bases and J lost 9; bases outside the gene matches: 11. This CDR3 reads CASSYEQGNGKAFF. CDR3 bases: TGTGCCAGCAGCTACGAACAGGGGAACGGCAAAGCTTTCTTT. Based on the CDR3 plus reference TRBV5-4 and TRBJ1-1, the full variable domain is ETGVTQSPTHLIKTRGQQVTLRCSSQSGHNTVSWYQQALGQGPQFIFQYYREEENGRGNFPPRFSGLQFPNYSSELNVNALELDDSALYLCASSYEQGNGKAFFGQGTRLTVV.

This clone was detected once. Without the conserved terminal phenylalanine or tryptophan, this CDR3 likely stems from a read error. This chain links TRBV6-1 with TRBJ1-6, with a tentative D call TRBD1 (5 bases). Germline-derived CDR1 and CDR2 are MNHNS and SASEGT. CDR3 length: 12 residues. Trimming removed 6 bases at V and 10 bases at J, with 10 bases between. CDR3 sequence reads: CASRDTPSPLHL. Written as DNA, the CDR3 is TGTGCCAGCAGGGACACTCCCTCACCCCTCCACCTT.

This clone was counted between two and nine times. The chain joins TRBV18 to TRBJ1-2; no reliable D call. Trimming took 3 bases from V and 1 from J, leaving 9 bases between them. Germline CDR1 reads KGHSH; CDR2 reads LQKENI. The CDR3 is 14 residues long. CDR3 sequence reads: CASSPGKINYGYTF. CDR3 DNA: TGTGCCAGCTCACCGGGGAAGATTAACTATGGCTACACCTTC.

This chain uses TRBV7-9 with TRBJ1-1; 7 positions agree with TRBD1. There are 14 residues in the CDR3. CDR1 SEHNR and CDR2 FQNEAQ come from the germline V gene (reference sequence). With V trimmed by 4 bases and J by 0 bases, 2 bases remained unmatched. CDR3 sequence: CASSSGQMNTEAFF. CDR3 nucleotide sequence: TGTGCCAGCAGCTCGGGACAGATGAACACTGAAGCTTTCTTT. Drawing the rest from reference TRBV7-9 and TRBJ1-1, the complete variable domain is DTGVSQNPRHKITKRGQNVTFRCDPISEHNRLYWYRQTLGQGPEFLTYFQNEAQLEKSRLLSDRFSAERPKGSFSTLEIQRTEQGDSAMYLCASSSGQMNTEAFFGQGTRLTVV.

V gene TRBV10-2 combines with J gene TRBJ2-7; TRBD2 matches 10 bases. Per the germline V gene, CDR1 is WSHSY and CDR2 is SAAADI. V gave up 7 bases and J gave up 1 base; unmatched junction bases: 4. This CDR3 contains 14 residues. The CDR3 here is CASTTSGASYEQYF. The CDR3 DNA reads TGCGCCAGCACTACTAGCGGGGCATCCTACGAGCAGTACTTC.